This section outlines one T cell receptor (beta chain) sequence together with its context. Its specific antigen is unknown. Base quality data are lacking; no much larger clone is found one base away. This sample was taken from a study of vaccination and CD4 T cells after COVID-19 (dated 2022 in TCRdb). Study-wide context: Convalescent patients had a positive SARS-CoV-2 result on nasal swab PCR, and of these patients, some ten had mild disease and one had severe disease. In the convalescent cohort there were six males and four females, among whom were two Hispanic individuals, seven Caucasians, two Asians and one multiracial person. Participants received two doses of either the Pfizer-BioNTech BNT162b2 vaccine (n=8) or the Moderna mRNA-1273 vaccine (n=2). Post-COVID blood samples from convalescent patients were collected a median of 101 days after diagnosis, with a range of roughly 30 to 170 days. Post-vaccine blood samples were obtained a median of approximately 70 days after the second vaccine dose, with a range of roughly 14 to 241 days. In 10 COVID-19 convalescent patients and several infection-naive healthy vaccine recipients, the spike-specific CD4+ TCR repertoire before mRNA vaccination was compared with the repertoire after mRNA vaccination. Overall study outcomes, separate from this receptor: The number of convalescent patients in the study was relatively small, and the study did not examine early timepoints following natural infection. Although the median number of SARS-CoV-2-reactive clonotypes went up from roughly 19 after infection to about 38 after vaccination, the increase was not significant. Among the post-vaccine SARS-CoV-2-reactive clones in convalescent patients, a median approximately 90% showed up only after vaccination, which suggests vaccine-specific priming. Of the vaccine-specific clones found in convalescent patients, nearly all (304 of 307) were mono-reactive for SARS-CoV-2 spike instead of being cross-reactive with common cold coronaviruses.

Libraries came from PCR. Data came from an Illumina iSeq 100. The source study handled its data this way. Non-productive sequences were removed, and CDR3s not starting with C, not ending with F or W, or shorter than 7 amino acids were discarded. Using R version 3.6.1, CDR3 homology was evaluated through Levenshtein distances (stringdist) along with unrooted phylogenetic trees (ape). TCRdb reprocessed the public reads (quality trimming at Q25 with fastp, clone calling with MiXCR) and kept in-frame beta chains. Every entry covers one CDR3 protein and lists the most common genes and DNA from its rows. These V and J calls derive from TCRdb rather than the authors' analysis. This sample comprises roughly 19,000 distinct CDR3 sequences, 55% to 65% of them detected only once. The top ten hold around 1.1% of the sample. Positive SARS-CoV-2 PCR tests in the convalescent patients dated from March to December 2020, before Alpha, Beta and Delta variants emerged in the United States. Ficoll-Paque Plus gradient centrifugation was used to isolate PBMCs from whole blood, and the isolated PBMCs were then either used fresh or cryopreserved at -140C.

The germline V gene (reference sequence) yields SGHNT for CDR1 and YYREEE for CDR2. V is cut by 5 bases and J by 2 bases, and the space between the germline ends is 4 bases. Its CDR3 holds 11 amino acids, cysteine through phenylalanine. Solely the CDR3 DNA is kept, with 33 bases framed from the first base. This sample comprised CD4+ T cells from blood, obtained after SARS-CoV-2 vaccination. This TCR was recovered from a human donor who had recovered from COVID-19. Recombination joined TRBV5-4 with TRBJ2-5; the D gene cannot be named for sure. The DNA is TGTGCCAGCAGGGAGCAAGAGACCCAGTACTTC. This codes for CASREQETQYF.